This T cell receptor (beta chain) was recorded in a study of blood T cell repertoires in COVID-19. About the research overall: Specimens from acute and convalescent COVID-19 originated in the United States, Italy and Spain.

How the authors handled the data: Reference gene primer amplification yielded estimated nucleated cell counts. Profiled with immunoSEQ multiplex PCR; TCRdb holds only in-frame clones, not every one. That table furnishes V, J and clone size, whereas the DNA furnished D and trimming. Among over 150,000 clones, about 80% were seen once, and the ten largest hold about 1.9%. The clonotype was recovered from an elderly woman with acute or convalescent COVID-19. The sequenced sample consisted of peripheral blood.

The CDR3 reads CASSGGPSYNEQFF. The CDR3 coding sequence is TGTGCCAGCTCGGGGGGACCCTCCTACAATGAGCAGTTCTTC. The genes are TRBV18 and TRBJ2-1; D might be TRBD2 (6 bases). The V gene's germline CDR1 is KGHSH and CDR2 LQKENI. The CDR3 runs to 14 residues. V lost 6 bases, J lost 0 bases, and 9 bases lay in between.